Sequencing of this T cell receptor (beta chain) was carried out in a study of T cell responses to AZD1222 COVID-19 vaccine. The V gene's germline CDR1 is SGDLS and CDR2 YYNGEE. V shed 4 bases, J shed 5 bases, and the junction held 9 bases outside the gene matches. CDR3 size: 15 residues. Points from the study as a whole: Two doses of AZD1222 preceded a rise in Spike-specific TCR breadth and depth. Researchers report vaccine-associated CD4 TCRs spanning spike, with dominance at 160-218 and 743-854. Repertoires in all cases were sampled only once the peak T cell response had passed.

Recipients boosted at about 4 weeks or about 12 weeks are pooled. The protocol was immunoSEQ multiplex PCR, while the TCRdb copy is restricted to in-frame clones and leaves out a portion. This table holds approximately 200,000 clones, more than 85% found once. On this clone itself: What it binds is unknown. Other DNA sequences within the sample encode an identical CDR3.

This sample comprised peripheral blood, obtained 28 days after the second AZD1222 dose. The receptor was derived from an adult who received the AZD1222 COVID-19 vaccine. The chain links TRBV9 to TRBJ1-5; 7 bases map to TRBD1. CDR3 nucleotides: TGTGCCAGCAGCCCATCCGGGGACAGCTATCAGCCCCAGCATTTT. It encodes CASSPSGDSYQPQHF.